This is a list of T cell receptor beta chains from one sample in a study of STAT5B mutations in CD4+ large granular lymphocyte leukemia. Here immunoSEQ multiplex PCR was the method, and the copy in TCRdb shows in-frame clones only, minus some. The table records 20,000 to 25,000 clones, around 80% of them present only once. Sequencing used CD4+ T cells from blood buffy coats. The source of these receptors is a human donor in good health. Both conserved end residues are part of each CDR3. A D gene is named only where the DNA matches it firmly. Part of the rows lack a size; the others show once, few, many or a class for expanded clones.

size: -
J: TRBJ2-1
V: TRBV7-2
D: -
CDR3: CASSLAWSRRSSYNEQFF
DNA: TGTGCCAGCAGCTTAGCGTGGTCGCGGAGAAGCTCCTACAATGAGCAGTTCTTC

size: -
J: TRBJ1-1
V: TRBV27
D: TRBD1
CDR3: CASSRDRAPRPDTEAFF
DNA: TGTGCCAGCAGCAGGGACAGGGCCCCCCGCCCGGACACTGAAGCTTTCTTT

size: once
J: TRBJ2-2
V: TRBV21-1
D: -
CDR3: CASSKPANRYRGITNTGELFF
DNA: TGTGCCAGCAGCAAACCTGCCAACCGCTACAGGGGGATCACGAACACCGGGGAGCTGTTTTTT

size: -
J: TRBJ2-7
V: TRBV2
D: -
CDR3: CASSVLSEQYF
DNA: TGTGCCAGCAGTGTACTCTCCGAGCAGTACTTC

size: -
J: TRBJ2-5
V: TRBV11-2
D: -
CDR3: CASSEQGIETQYF
DNA: TGTGCCAGCAGCGAACAGGGAATCGAGACCCAGTACTTC

size: -
J: TRBJ1-1
V: TRBV9
D: TRBD1
CDR3: CASSATGQNTEAFF
DNA: TGTGCCAGCAGCGCGACAGGGCAGAACACTGAAGCTTTCTTT

size: -
J: TRBJ2-3
V: TRBV2
D: -
CDR3: CASSQGTRGDTQYF
DNA: TGTGCCAGCTCCCAGGGGACCCGCGGAGATACGCAGTATTTT

size: few
J: TRBJ2-7
V: TRBV6-5
D: -
CDR3: CASSYVAGYEQYF
DNA: TGTGCCAGCAGTTACGTCGCGGGCTACGAGCAGTACTTC

size: few
J: TRBJ2-6
V: TRBV7-2
D: -
CDR3: CASSFVFSGANVLTF
DNA: TGTGCCAGCAGCTTCGTGTTCTCTGGGGCCAACGTCCTGACTTTC

size: -
J: TRBJ2-7
V: TRBV6-1
D: TRBD1
CDR3: CASSEGGGRTYEQYF
DNA: TGTGCCAGCAGTGAAGGAGGGGGCAGAACCTACGAGCAGTACTTC

size: -
J: TRBJ2-1
V: TRBV10-1
D: TRBD2
CDR3: CASSNSGSSYNEQFF
DNA: TGCGCCAGCAGTAATAGCGGGAGCTCCTACAATGAGCAGTTCTTC

size: -
J: TRBJ2-1
V: TRBV15
D: TRBD2
CDR3: CATSREKAGIKYNEQFF
DNA: TGTGCCACCAGCAGAGAAAAAGCGGGGATAAAGTACAATGAGCAGTTCTTC

size: once
J: TRBJ2-2
V: TRBV7-8
D: TRBD2
CDR3: CASSLRVAGANTGELFF
DNA: TGTGCCAGCAGCTTACGGGTAGCGGGGGCGAACACCGGGGAGCTGTTTTTT

size: -
J: TRBJ1-4
V: TRBV9
D: TRBD1
CDR3: CASSAGQGGGGINEKLFF
DNA: TGTGCCAGCAGCGCGGGACAGGGGGGCGGAGGGATTAATGAAAAACTGTTTTTT

size: -
J: TRBJ2-5
V: TRBV27
D: TRBD1
CDR3: CASSPKGDRVETQYF
DNA: TGTGCCAGCAGTCCGAAGGGGGACAGGGTTGAGACCCAGTACTTC

size: -
J: TRBJ2-1
V: TRBV29-1
D: -
CDR3: CSAALGGYNEQFF
DNA: TGCAGCGCTGCTTTGGGTGGATACAATGAGCAGTTCTTC

size: -
J: TRBJ1-5
V: TRBV19
D: -
CDR3: CASTIRDLNQPQHF
DNA: TGTGCCAGTACCATACGGGACCTCAATCAGCCCCAGCATTTT

size: few
J: TRBJ1-5
V: TRBV2
D: -
CDR3: CASSEQAEMPQHF
DNA: TGTGCCAGCAGTGAACAGGCCGAGATGCCCCAGCATTTT

size: few
J: TRBJ2-1
V: TRBV29-1
D: TRBD1
CDR3: CSVQYRGIYNEQFF
DNA: TGCAGCGTTCAATACAGGGGGATATACAATGAGCAGTTCTTC

size: -
J: TRBJ1-2
V: TRBV28
D: -
CDR3: CASSPSGTHNYGYTF
DNA: TGTGCCAGCAGTCCCTCCGGGACACATAACTATGGCTACACCTTC

size: -
J: TRBJ2-1
V: TRBV28
D: -
CDR3: CASTSRRVGHYNEQFF
DNA: TGTGCCAGCACCTCGCGAAGGGTGGGGCACTACAATGAGCAGTTCTTC

size: -
J: TRBJ2-3
V: TRBV19
D: TRBD1
CDR3: CASSTHFGTGVTDTQYF
DNA: TGTGCCAGTAGTACCCACTTCGGGACAGGGGTCACAGATACGCAGTATTTT

size: -
J: TRBJ2-5
V: TRBV5-4
D: -
CDR3: CASSLPTPAAQYF
DNA: TGTGCCAGCAGCTTGCCTACCCCGGCGGCCCAGTACTTC

size: -
J: TRBJ1-2
V: TRBV5-6
D: -
CDR3: CASSLFDRKAYGYTF
DNA: TGTGCCAGCAGCTTGTTTGACAGGAAGGCCTATGGCTACACCTTC

size: -
J: TRBJ1-4
V: TRBV7-9
D: TRBD1
CDR3: CASSSGQGQTAKLFF
DNA: TGTGCCAGCAGCTCCGGACAGGGCCAAACGGCAAAACTGTTTTTT

size: -
J: TRBJ2-7
V: TRBV10-2
D: -
CDR3: CASSDLRRSSYEQYF
DNA: TGCGCCAGCAGCGACTTAAGGCGGAGCTCCTACGAGCAGTACTTC

size: -
J: TRBJ2-1
V: TRBV29-1
D: TRBD2
CDR3: CSVEWREVYNEQFF
DNA: TGCAGCGTTGAATGGCGGGAGGTCTACAATGAGCAGTTCTTC

size: -
J: TRBJ2-2
V: TRBV7-2
D: -
CDR3: CASSSRTGELFF
DNA: TGTGCCAGCAGCTCCCGAACCGGGGAGCTGTTTTTT

size: -
J: TRBJ1-1
V: TRBV7-9
D: -
CDR3: CASSLVEGKPTAFF
DNA: TGTGCCAGCAGCTTAGTTGAGGGGAAACCCACAGCTTTCTTT

size: -
J: TRBJ2-7
V: TRBV2
D: TRBD1
CDR3: CASSLTGNEQYF
DNA: TGTGCCAGCAGTTTGACAGGGAACGAGCAGTACTTC

size: -
J: TRBJ1-6
V: TRBV30
D: -
CDR3: CAWRAGTHNSPLHF
DNA: TGTGCCTGGAGGGCAGGAACCCATAATTCACCCCTCCACTTT

size: -
J: TRBJ1-2
V: TRBV18
D: -
CDR3: CASSPSLTGYGYTF
DNA: TGTGCCAGCTCACCCAGTCTTACAGGCTATGGCTACACCTTC

size: few
J: TRBJ1-1
V: TRBV19
D: -
CDR3: CASSRNRPTEAFF
DNA: TGTGCCAGTAGTCGCAACAGGCCCACTGAAGCTTTCTTT

size: -
J: TRBJ2-5
V: TRBV28
D: -
CDR3: CASRSGGGIVLRTQYF
DNA: TGTGCCAGCAGGTCTGGAGGGGGGATTGTTTTACGGACCCAGTACTTC

size: few
J: TRBJ1-5
V: TRBV28
D: TRBD1
CDR3: CASSLGTGKLNQPQHF
DNA: TGTGCCAGCAGTTTAGGGACAGGGAAGCTCAATCAGCCCCAGCATTTT

size: -
J: TRBJ2-7
V: TRBV20-1
D: TRBD1
CDR3: CSAQTGGEQYF
DNA: TGCAGTGCTCAAACAGGGGGCGAGCAGTACTTC

size: once
J: TRBJ2-7
V: TRBV27
D: TRBD2
CDR3: CASSLSLAGTYEQYF
DNA: TGTGCCAGCAGTTTGTCACTAGCGGGGACCTACGAGCAGTACTTC